A selection of T cell receptor beta chains follows, all from one sample in a study of blood T cell repertoires in COVID-19. Sequencing was performed with immunoSEQ multiplex PCR; in TCRdb, only in-frame clones are kept and a portion is missing. Seen here are about 110,000 clones, 70% to 80% observed once, and the top ten hold roughly 0.9%. What was sequenced was peripheral blood. These receptors were obtained from a human donor with acute or convalescent COVID-19. The donor label of this sample is uncertain. CDR3s include the opening cysteine and the closing phenylalanine or tryptophan. The D gene is left open where the match is weak. Clone size, where shown, is once, few, many, or a class for clones that have expanded.

TRBJ1-1 | TRBD1 | TRBV27 | NA | TGTGCCAGCAGTTCCCTGGGACAGGGTGCGAACACTGAAGCTTTCTTT | CASSSLGQGANTEAFF
TRBJ1-4 | NA | TRBV13 | once | TGTGCCAGCAGCTCGTTTAGGGTGGGAGATGAAAAACTGTTTTTT | CASSSFRVGDEKLFF
TRBJ1-3 | NA | TRBV9 | few | TGTGCCAGCAGCGTAATGGGAGACGCCGGAAACACCATATATTTT | CASSVMGDAGNTIYF
TRBJ2-1 | NA | TRBV7-8 | NA | TGTGCCAGCAGCGCAACCGACTTAACGTTTAATGAGCAGTTCTTC | CASSATDLTFNEQFF
TRBJ1-2 | NA | TRBV21-1 | many | TGTGCCAGCAGCACTAATCAGGGACTTAGCTATGGCTACACCTTC | CASSTNQGLSYGYTF
TRBJ1-4 | NA | TRBV30 | NA | TGTGCCTGGAGTGTGGGCAGGGTGTTGGCTAATGAAAAACTGTTTTTT | CAWSVGRVLANEKLFF
TRBJ2-1 | NA | TRBV30 | NA | TGTGCCTGGAGTGACACTGTAAACGGGAATGAGCAGTTCTTC | CAWSDTVNGNEQFF
TRBJ1-5 | NA | TRBV5-5 | few | TGTGCCAGCAGCCGGGTCGAGTCCAATCAGCCCCAGCATTTT | CASSRVESNQPQHF
TRBJ1-1 | NA | TRBV28 | few | TGTGCCATCCAAGCCGGGACAACTCAGAACACTGAAGCTTTCTTT | CAIQAGTTQNTEAFF
TRBJ1-3 | NA | TRBV19 | NA | TGTGCCAGTAGTATAAGAAGGGGCTTGGCTGGAAACACCATATATTTT | CASSIRRGLAGNTIYF
TRBJ1-5 | NA | TRBV5-1 | NA | TGCGCCAGCAGCTTGGGCGGGACCGATAATCAGCCCCAGCATTTT | CASSLGGTDNQPQHF
TRBJ2-7 | TRBD2 | TRBV3-1/TRBV3-2 | NA | TGTGCCAGCAGCCAAGATGTTAGCGGGAGCACCTACGAGCAGTACTTC | CASSQDVSGSTYEQYF
TRBJ2-3 | TRBD2 | TRBV29-1 | NA | TGCAGCGTTTCCCTACGGGGGGGCACAGATACGCAGTATTTT | CSVSLRGGTDTQYF
TRBJ2-2 | NA | TRBV2 | NA | TGTGCCAGCAGTAGGAGGACAGACACCGGGGAGCTGTTTTTT | CASSRRTDTGELFF
TRBJ2-3 | NA | TRBV5-1 | NA | TGCGCCAGCAGCTTGGGGACAACCCGGGATACGCAGTATTTT | CASSLGTTRDTQYF
TRBJ2-7 | NA | TRBV2 | few | TGTGCCAGCAGTGGCAGGGGTAACCCGAGCTCCTACGAGCAGTACTTC | CASSGRGNPSSYEQYF
TRBJ2-3 | NA | TRBV24-1 | NA | TGTGCCACCAGTGATTTGTACAGGGATACGCAGTATTTT | CATSDLYRDTQYF
TRBJ2-1 | TRBD2 | TRBV2 | once | TGTGCCAGCAGAGGGACTAGCGGGAGTAAACAGTTCTTC | CASRGTSGSKQFF